One sample yielded the 10 T cell receptor beta chains listed below, sequenced in a study of T-cell reconstitution after alpha-beta-depleted transplantation in children. Unique molecular identifiers were incorporated when the TCRbeta library was constructed. TCRdb independently ran MiXCR on the PCR reads; one entry per CDR3 protein. This sample yields 550,000 to 800,000 distinct CDR3 sequences, of which under 15% are seen a single time; around 0.79% belongs to the top ten. The source was PBMCs, collected before TCRalphabeta/CD19-depleted stem cell transplant. These receptors were collected from a girl aged 2-15 years with congenital amegakaryocytic thrombocytopenia, due to receive a stem cell transplant.

In this sample, this clonotype turned up a few times. The chain joins TRBV5-1 to TRBJ2-5, with TRBD2 identical over 13 bases. The CDR3 spans 16 residues. J lost 3 bases, V lost 2 bases, and 4 bases had no gene match. In germline, CDR1 is SGHRS, CDR2 YFSETQ. In DNA form, the CDR3 reads TGCGCCAGCAGCTTCGATGGACTAGCGGGAGAAGAGACCCAGTACTTC. Residues: CASSFDGLAGEETQYF.

As regards this clonotype: This may arise from a read error, as a much more abundant clone is one base away. J is TRBJ2-1 and V is TRBV12-3 or TRBV12-4, with 8 bases that match TRBD2. The CDR3 is 16 amino acids. CDR3 in amino acids: CASSTRTLADHNEHFF. CDR3 in DNA: TGTGCCAGCAGTACACGGACACTAGCGGACCACAATGAGCATTTCTTC.

This clonotype appeared many times. The chain recombines TRBV9 with TRBJ2-2; D might be TRBD2 (6 bases). V shed 0 bases and J shed 1 base, with 13 bases lying between them. Germline V gene sequence: CDR1 SGDLS, CDR2 YYNGEE. The CDR3 sequence is 17 residues long. The CDR3 region is CASSVGVAGRNTGELFF. The CDR3 nucleotides read TGTGCCAGCAGCGTAGGGGTGGCGGGACGGAACACCGGGGAGCTGTTTTTT.

This clonotype was counted only a few times. The chain has TRBV7-8 and TRBJ2-3, with D possibly matching TRBD2 (6 bases). Germline V lookup: CDR1 SGHVS, CDR2 FQNEAQ. This CDR3 is built from 15 residues. Trimming removed 3 bases from V and 1 base from J, with 11 bases in between. CDR3: CASSFIWEGTDTQYF. As DNA, the CDR3 is TGTGCCAGCAGCTTTATATGGGAGGGCACAGATACGCAGTATTTT.

Many counts were recorded for this clonotype. The genes are TRBV20-1 and TRBJ2-5, with 10 bases fitting TRBD1. Germline loops: CDR1 DFQATT, CDR2 SNEGSKA (reference sequence). J gave up 3 bases and V 6 bases, and 7 bases lay outside the gene matches. The CDR3 loop spans 14 amino acids. The CDR3 spells CSAPGTGEKETQYF. CDR3 sequence (DNA): TGCAGTGCCCCTGGGACAGGGGAGAAAGAGACCCAGTACTTC.

This clonotype was counted between two and nine times. The rearrangement links TRBV6-1 to TRBJ1-5; 7 bases fit TRBD1. The CDR3 covers 15 residues. J was trimmed by 7 bases and V by 6 bases; bases with no gene match: 12. Per germline, CDR1 MNHNS and CDR2 SASEGT. The CDR3 nucleotides read TGTGCCAGCAGCATCCGGGACAGAGAAAAACAGCCCCAGCATTTT. Translation gives CASSIRDREKQPQHF.

This chain joins TRBV5-1 and TRBJ2-7; unclear D gene. The CDR3 is made up of 13 amino acids. Germline loops: CDR1 SGHRS, CDR2 YFSETQ. V lost 4 bases and J lost 7, with 15 bases in between. The CDR3 spells CASSPTGFEEQYF. CDR3 DNA sequence: TGCGCCAGCAGCCCGACCGGGTTTGAAGAGCAGTACTTC.

This clonotype has ten or more counts. The V and J genes are TRBV27 and TRBJ2-3; D is uncertain. The germline V and J ends were trimmed by 2 bases and 4 bases, with 13 bases remaining between them. There are 15 residues in the CDR3. Germline loops: CDR1 MNHEY, CDR2 SMNVEV (reference sequence). The CDR3 loop reads CASSLVYGPPDTQYF. DNA of the CDR3: TGTGCCAGCAGTTTAGTTTACGGCCCCCCAGATACGCAGTATTTT.

This chain joins TRBV7-9 and TRBJ1-4, with TRBD1 as a possible D gene (5 bases). V shed 5 bases and J shed 6 bases, with 28 bases lying between them. The CDR3 contains 19 residues. The germline CDR1 and CDR2 sequences are SEHNR and FQNEAQ (reference sequence). CDR3 sequence: CASSPAAIGRGQLDEKLFF. CDR3 sequence (DNA): TGTGCCAGCAGCCCCGCGGCCATTGGCCGAGGACAACTAGATGAAAAACTGTTTTTT.

This clonotype was seen repeatedly, ten times or more. The chain joins TRBV5-1 to TRBJ2-2; D is unresolved. The V end was cut by 0 bases, the J end by 7 bases, with 7 bases between. This CDR3 spans 13 amino acids. Germline-derived CDR1 and CDR2 are SGHRS and YFSETQ. This CDR3 is CASSLDHGGELFF. The CDR3 bases are TGCGCCAGCAGCTTGGACCACGGCGGGGAGCTGTTTTTT.